What follows describes a single T cell receptor beta chain. Which antigen it targets is not known. Base-call qualities are not available, and no considerably larger clone is one nucleotide away. These data come from a study of cytomegalovirus exposure and HLA in healthy donors (dated by TCRdb to 2016 to 2017). With regard to the full study: The approximately 710 repertoires of the first cohort and the 95 to 150 validation repertoires were produced on the same platform, according to a later analysis. Along with the approximately 670-subject first cohort, a separate validation cohort of some 130 different subjects was used. The aim of the study was to test whether cataloging public T cell receptors could identify signatures of past pathogen exposure. To predict cytomegalovirus infection status, the study brought together high-throughput TCR immunosequencing, statistical association of individual TCRs with disease status, and machine learning. What the research found in general, with its limitations: The study gave a list of about 170 TCR beta chains associated with cytomegalovirus. A few of the identified cytomegalovirus-associated TCR beta chains were confirmed in vitro to be specific for cytomegalovirus antigens. A later analysis had no HLA typing for the validation cohort, so co-occurrence there was scored across all 130 or so repertoires. According to the authors, the approach could potentially be generalized to other disease states and immunological phenotypes. The classifier was reported to diagnose cytomegalovirus status with high specificity and sensitivity in both the original and validation cohorts. Most TCR sequences were observed very rarely across donors, whereas some public TCRs were present in many individuals. Of the cluster scores, roughly 93% were above 0 in a later analysis, which found that TCRs clustered in the first cohort also tended to co-occur in the 110 or so validation repertoires.

The library was prepared using the immunoSEQ multiplex PCR assay. From the authors' description of their analysis: To diagnose cytomegalovirus status from the catalog of TCR beta chain sequences, a statistical classification framework was built. TCRdb's version of the immuneACCESS table is confined to in-frame rearrangements and falls short of the full clone set. An unresolved V gene accounts for under half of the shortfall where checked; the remainder is of unknown origin. From that table come the V and J calls and clone size; the DNA was used to work out D and trimming. This sample comprises about 82,000 clones, roughly 96% of them detected only once. The top ten hold around 0.69% of the sample. The donors belonged to the validation cohort of about 110 subjects, which was separate from the 666-subject first cohort. The CDR3 has 17 amino acids, counting the end cysteine and phenylalanine. Kept here is only the CDR3 DNA, which spans 51 bases and is read in frame from base 1. As encoded in the germline V gene, CDR1 is KGHSH while CDR2 is LQKENI. The V and J ends are trimmed by 2 bases and 1 base, leaving 14 bases between them.

The chain is assembled from TRBV18 and TRBJ1-4; possibly the D gene is TRBD1, per 5 matching bases. The clonotype originates from a woman aged 18-30 years in good health and CMV-seronegative. Input material: PBMCs. The nucleotide sequence reads as follows: TGTGCCAGCTCACCATCGGCCGCGGGGGTAACTAATGAAAAACTGTTTTTT. The resulting protein is CASSPSAAGVTNEKLFF.